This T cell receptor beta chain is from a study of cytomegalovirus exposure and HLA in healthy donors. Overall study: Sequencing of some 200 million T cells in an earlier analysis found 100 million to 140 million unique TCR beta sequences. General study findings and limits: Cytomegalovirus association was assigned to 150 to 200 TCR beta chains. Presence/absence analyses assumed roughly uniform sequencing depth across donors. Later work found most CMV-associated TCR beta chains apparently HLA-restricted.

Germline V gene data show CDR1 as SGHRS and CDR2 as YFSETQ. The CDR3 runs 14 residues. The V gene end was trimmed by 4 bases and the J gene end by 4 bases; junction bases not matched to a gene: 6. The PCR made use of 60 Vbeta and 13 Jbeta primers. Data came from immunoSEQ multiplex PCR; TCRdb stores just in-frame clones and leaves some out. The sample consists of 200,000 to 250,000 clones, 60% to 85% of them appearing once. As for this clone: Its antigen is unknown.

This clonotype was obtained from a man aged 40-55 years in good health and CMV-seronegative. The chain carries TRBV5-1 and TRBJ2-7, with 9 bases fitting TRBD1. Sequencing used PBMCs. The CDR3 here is CASSPSGQGYEQYF. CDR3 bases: TGCGCCAGCAGCCCTTCGGGACAGGGTTACGAGCAGTACTTC.